Each of the 23 T cell receptor beta chains below was sequenced from the same sample in a study of shared clonotypes between healthy human individuals. Sequenced by immunoSEQ multiplex PCR; TCRdb stores in-frame clones only, minus some. The sample includes 2 million to 2.5 million clones, 85% to 95% of them seen just once. Source material: naive CD4+ T cells from PBMCs. Subset reported: CD45RA+ positively selected. The receptor source for this set is a man in his late teens or twenties in good health. Some clones in this sample may be carry-over from other donors' samples.

The chain carries TRBV14 and TRBJ2-3; the match to TRBD2 covers 13 bases. V shed 4 bases and J 0 bases; nucleotides not matched to a gene: 7. This CDR3 has 18 residues. Per germline, CDR1 SGHDN and CDR2 FVKESK. The CDR3 loop reads CASSPGLAGMPSTDTQYF. The CDR3 bases are TGTGCCAGCAGCCCGGGACTAGCGGGAATGCCGAGCACAGATACGCAGTATTTT.

The J gene is TRBJ2-7, the V gene TRBV4-1; 8 bases match TRBD1. Germline loops: CDR1 MGHRA, CDR2 YSYEKL. This CDR3 contains 16 residues. V dropped 4 bases and J dropped 6; count of bases not matched to a gene: 14. For the CDR3, the DNA is TGCGCCAGCAGCCCGTCCCGTGGGCAGGGGGCTGGCGAGCAGTACTTC. It specifies CASSPSRGQGAGEQYF.

The chain has TRBV2 and TRBJ2-7; TRBD2 might be the D (5 bases). Germline V lookup: CDR1 SNHLY, CDR2 FYNNEI. V lost 2 bases to trimming and J lost 6 bases, with 11 bases between them. The CDR3 loop spans 13 amino acids. The CDR3 region is CASSETRIGEQYF. The CDR3 region has the DNA TGTGCCAGCAGTGAAACTAGGATCGGCGAGCAGTACTTC. The whole variable domain, remainder taken from reference TRBV2 and TRBJ2-7, is EPEVTQTPSHQVTQMGQEVILRCVPISNHLYFYWYRQILGQKVEFLVSFYNNEISEKSEIFDDQFSVERPDGSNFTLKIRSTKLEDSAMYFCASSETRIGEQYFGPGTRLTVT.

This sequence joins TRBV28 and TRBJ1-3; TRBD1 matches at 8 bases. Germline values: CDR1 MDHEN, CDR2 SYDVKM. The CDR3 is 15 amino acids. V was clipped by 6 bases and J by 4 bases; unmatched bases: 8. In nucleotides, the CDR3 is TGTGCCAGCAGCGCCCAGGGGGCGGCGGGAAACACCATATATTTT. Residues: CASSAQGAAGNTIYF.

V and J are TRBV4-3 and TRBJ2-5; TRBD2 agrees at 10 bases. Germline V lookup: CDR1 LGHNA, CDR2 YSLEER. This CDR3 has 15 amino acids. The ends lost 3 bases at V and 3 bases at J; junction bases unmatched: 4. CDR3 nucleotide sequence: TGCGCCAGCAGCCAGGACGGACTAGCGGAAGAGACCCAGTACTTC. This gives the protein CASSQDGLAEETQYF.

The V gene is TRBV6-5, the J gene TRBJ1-1; 8 positions agree with TRBD1. Trimming removed 2 bases from V and 2 bases from J; junction bases left unmatched: 4. This CDR3 comprises 15 residues. From germline, CDR1 is MNHEY and CDR2 SVGAGI. The CDR3 reads CASSYQGQGNTEAFF. The CDR3 bases are TGTGCCAGCAGTTACCAAGGACAGGGAAACACTGAAGCTTTCTTT.

The chain is built from TRBV7-9 and TRBJ2-1; 12 bases match TRBD2. The CDR3 runs to 15 residues. The V and J ends lost 2 bases and 7 bases, in that order; junction bases with no gene match: 3. From germline, CDR1 is SEHNR and CDR2 FQNEAQ (reference sequence). CDR3 DNA: TGTGCCAGCAGCTTACCGCTAGCGGGAGGGAATGAGCAGTTCTTC. Its protein product is CASSLPLAGGNEQFF.

The gene calls are TRBV27 and TRBJ2-5; D is unresolved. Trimming took 8 bases from V and 4 from J, leaving 11 bases between them. This CDR3 is 12 amino acids long. Germline V gives CDR1 MNHEY, CDR2 SMNVEV (reference sequence). The CDR3 DNA sequence: TGTGCCAGCGGGTACACCAGAGAGACCCAGTACTTC. The encoded protein is CASGYTRETQYF.

The chain is built from TRBV2 and TRBJ2-7; TRBD1 aligns across 7 bases. This CDR3 is 17 amino acids long. V gave up 5 bases and J gave up 2 bases; unmatched junction bases: 15. CDR1 is SNHLY, CDR2 FYNNEI, per germline. CDR3 DNA: TGTGCCAGCAGTAAGATGACCCCCGGGACAGCTACCTACGAGCAGTACTTC. This encodes CASSKMTPGTATYEQYF.

A word on this clone: Other DNA sequences in this sample translate to the same CDR3. The genes are TRBV5-1 and TRBJ2-5, with D possibly matching TRBD2 (5 bases). V was clipped by 0 bases and J by 3 bases, with 6 bases between them. The CDR3 runs to 13 residues. Germline V gene lookup returns CDR1 SGHRS and CDR2 YFSETQ. The CDR3 region has the DNA TGCGCCAGCAGCTTGGGAGCGGAAGAGACCCAGTACTTC. Translation: CASSLGAEETQYF.

The gene calls are TRBV10-3 and TRBJ1-5; D perhaps matches TRBD1 (6 bases). V dropped 0 bases and J dropped 2 bases, with 14 bases sitting between them. Looked up from germline, CDR1 is ENHRY and CDR2 is SYGVKD. The length of the CDR3 is 17 residues. The CDR3 protein is CAISESSQGIGNQPQHF. The CDR3 region has the DNA TGTGCCATCAGTGAGTCGTCGCAGGGGATAGGCAATCAGCCCCAGCATTTT.

The chain is built from TRBV28 and TRBJ2-7; possibly TRBD1 for D (6 bases). V dropped 1 base and J dropped 7 bases, with 17 bases sitting between them. CDR3 length equals 15 residues. Germline lookup yields CDR1 MDHEN and CDR2 SYDVKM. This chain's CDR3 is CASSLFGGHTGEQYF. The CDR3 bases are TGTGCCAGCAGTTTATTTGGGGGACACACGGGGGAGCAGTACTTC.

The sample holds one count of this clone. In the same sample, other DNA sequences code for this CDR3. The chain is built from TRBV29-1 and TRBJ2-7, with D tentatively TRBD2 (6 bases). V was trimmed by 6 bases and J by 3 bases, leaving 9 bases between them. This CDR3 region has 11 residues. Germline assignment: CDR1 SQVTM and CDR2 ANQGSEA. CDR3 DNA: TGCAGCGTCGGGCGGGGCTACGAGCAGTACTTC. Translated, it gives CSVGRGYEQYF.

The chain carries TRBV5-1 and TRBJ1-2; 7 bases agree with TRBD1. The length of the CDR3 is 14 residues. CDR1 is SGHRS, CDR2 YFSETQ, per germline. Losses at the gene ends were 2 bases for V and 8 bases for J; bases not matched to a gene: 9. CDR3 region: CASSFRDSSTGYTF. The CDR3, as DNA: TGCGCCAGCAGCTTCCGGGACAGTTCTACCGGCTACACCTTC. Full variable domain (rest looked up from reference TRBV5-1 and TRBJ1-2): KAGVTQTPRYLIKTRGQQVTLSCSPISGHRSVSWYQQTPGQGLQFLFEYFSETQRNKGNFPGRFSGRQFSNSRSEMNVSTLELGDSALYLCASSFRDSSTGYTFGSGTRLTVV.

This chain connects TRBV11-3 to TRBJ2-3, with 11 bases lining up with TRBD2. The CDR3 is 16 residues long. Germline loops: CDR1 SGHNT, CDR2 YENEEA. J was trimmed by 0 bases and V by 5 bases; bases with no gene match: 4. Here the CDR3 DNA reads TGTGCCAGCAGCCCTATAGCGGGAGGGAGCACAGATACGCAGTATTTT. This encodes CASSPIAGGSTDTQYF.

The chain uses TRBV28 and TRBJ1-3; 7 bases align to TRBD1. This CDR3 spans 16 amino acids. Germline V gives CDR1 MDHEN, CDR2 SYDVKM. Trimming at V came to 6 bases and at J to 1 base, leaving 9 bases not matched to a gene. CDR3 in amino acids: CASSTGQKFSGNTIYF. CDR3 DNA: TGTGCCAGCAGCACGGGACAGAAGTTTTCTGGAAACACCATATATTTT.

The gene calls are TRBV5-4 and TRBJ1-1, with D perhaps TRBD1 (5 bases). Germline assignment: CDR1 SGHNT and CDR2 YYREEE (reference sequence). The V and J ends lost 1 base and 2 bases respectively, with 12 bases between them. The CDR3 extends over 15 amino acids. The CDR3 DNA is TGTGCCAGCAGCTTGTCGGTCAGGGATAACACTGAAGCTTTCTTT. Translation: CASSLSVRDNTEAFF.

On this clone: Within the sample, other DNA sequences also encode this same CDR3. The chain joins TRBV7-2 to TRBJ2-3; D gene uncertain. V lost 3 bases to trimming and J lost 0 bases, with 4 bases between them. The CDR3 contains 13 residues. Germline V CDR1 and CDR2: SGHTA, FQGNSA. CDR3 region: CASSLGSTDTQYF. The CDR3 DNA reads as TGTGCCAGCAGCTTGGGGAGCACAGATACGCAGTATTTT.

This clone was recorded only once. V gene TRBV6-5 combines with J gene TRBJ1-2; 8 bases agree with TRBD1. This CDR3 spans 16 amino acids. CDR1 and CDR2 from the germline V gene are MNHEY and SVGAGI. With V trimmed by 2 bases and J by 5 bases, 10 bases remained unmatched. DNA of the CDR3: TGTGCCAGCAGTTACAGGCCAACAGGGGGTTGGTATGGCTACACCTTC. This codes for CASSYRPTGGWYGYTF.

The chain combines TRBV4-1 with TRBJ2-3; 9 nucleotides align to TRBD2. The germline V gene has CDR1 MGHRA and CDR2 YSYEKL. After removal of 2 bases from V and 3 bases from J, the junction contained 3 bases not matched to a gene. CDR3 size: 15 residues. As DNA, the CDR3 is TGCGCCAGCAGCCAAATTGGACTAGCGACAGATACGCAGTATTTT. Translating it yields CASSQIGLATDTQYF.

A single count supports this clone. The genes are TRBV4-3 and TRBJ2-5; D remains ambiguous. The V gene's germline CDR1 is LGHNA and CDR2 YSLEER. The CDR3 length is 13 residues. V was shortened by 0 bases and J by 2 bases, with 4 bases between the two germline ends. CDR3 residues: CASSQDRQETQYF. CDR3 coding DNA: TGCGCCAGCAGCCAAGACAGGCAAGAGACCCAGTACTTC.

This clone was counted a single time. The chain joins TRBV10-1 to TRBJ2-1, with D unclear. The germline V and J ends were trimmed by 11 bases and 3 bases, with 8 bases remaining between them. The CDR3 loop spans 11 amino acids. The germline gives CDR1 WNHNN, CDR2 SYGVQD (reference sequence). This chain's CDR3 is CAGHFYNEQFF. The CDR3 DNA is TGCGCCGGCCATTTCTACAATGAGCAGTTCTTC.

The chain carries TRBV6-4 and TRBJ1-1, with 9 bases identical to TRBD1. The CDR3 length is 13 residues. Germline lookup yields CDR1 MRHNA and CDR2 SNTAGT. The J segment lost 0 bases and the V segment lost 9 bases, leaving 2 bases of the junction unmatched. DNA of the CDR3: TGTGCCAGTCGACAGGGGGTGAACACTGAAGCTTTCTTT. Amino acids: CASRQGVNTEAFF.